These 11 T cell receptor beta chains were sequenced from one sample in a study of blood T cell repertoires in COVID-19 (dated by TCRdb to about 2020). Library preparation employed the immunoSEQ multiplex PCR assay. TCRdb holds this immuneACCESS table with in-frame rearrangements only. Some clones are missing; in checked studies, unresolved V genes explain under half, and the rest has no known cause. Counted in this sample were 40,000 to 45,000 clones; 92% of them appeared once. Of the sample, approximately 12% falls within the top ten clones. Sequenced: peripheral blood. The source is a human donor in a cohort sampled during active COVID-19.

This chain connects TRBV4-2 to TRBJ2-1, with 8 bases lining up with TRBD2. This CDR3 region has 15 residues. J lost 5 bases, V lost 1 base, and 4 bases had no gene match. The germline V gene encodes CDR1 LGHNA and CDR2 YNFKEQ. This CDR3 reads CASSQAGGLNNEQFF. The CDR3 DNA is TGTGCCAGCAGCCAAGCGGGAGGGCTAAACAATGAGCAGTTCTTC.

The chain employs TRBV4-2 and TRBJ2-7; D remains unclear. Per the germline V gene, CDR1 is LGHNA and CDR2 is YNFKEQ. The CDR3 extends over 14 amino acids. V dropped 2 bases and J dropped 6 bases, with 14 bases sitting between them. CDR3 loop: CASSQSPAEGEQYF. The CDR3 region has the DNA TGTGCCAGCAGCCAAAGCCCGGCGGAAGGCGAGCAGTACTTC.

The V call is TRBV18, the J call TRBJ2-7, with D perhaps TRBD1 (7 bases). The CDR3 has 15 residues. V gave up 3 bases and J gave up 1 base, with 13 bases separating them. Per germline, CDR1 KGHSH and CDR2 LQKENI. Here the CDR3 DNA reads TGTGCCAGCTCACCGGGGGCAGGGGGGTCCTACGAGCAGTACTTC. This codes for CASSPGAGGSYEQYF.

The chain carries TRBV18 and TRBJ2-3, with 9 bases fitting TRBD1. The CDR3 spans 14 residues. CDR1 is KGHSH and CDR2 is LQKENI in the germline V gene. V gave up 4 bases and J gave up 3 bases; unmatched junction bases: 2. CDR3 sequence (DNA): TGTGCCAGCTCACGGGACAGGGTTACAGATACGCAGTATTTT. Amino acid sequence: CASSRDRVTDTQYF.

This chain links TRBV11-2 with TRBJ1-2; D unresolved. The V end lost 4 bases, the J end lost 7 bases, and 22 bases lay between the germline ends. Germline CDR1 reads SGHAT; CDR2 reads FQNNGV. The CDR3 runs to 16 residues. This CDR3 is CASSSRTDPLFGGYTF. The CDR3 DNA is TGTGCCAGCAGCTCTAGGACTGACCCCCTATTTGGTGGCTACACCTTC.

V gene TRBV5-4 combines with J gene TRBJ2-6; 11 nucleotides agree with TRBD1. Germline CDR1 SGHNT, CDR2 YYREEE (reference sequence). Losses at the gene ends were 4 bases for V and 2 bases for J; bases not matched to a gene: 5. This CDR3 spans 17 amino acids. The CDR3 coding sequence is TGTGCCAGCAGCCAAGGACAGGGGGCGGCTGGGGCCAACGTCCTGACTTTC. This translates into CASSQGQGAAGANVLTF.

This clone was seen just once. The chain joins TRBV2 to TRBJ1-3; D perhaps matches TRBD1 (6 bases). Trimming stripped 5 bases from V and 0 bases from J, with 8 bases between. The CDR3 runs to 14 residues. Per the germline V gene, CDR1 is SNHLY and CDR2 is FYNNEI. CDR3 bases: TGTGCCAGCAGTTTCAGGGGCTCTGGAAACACCATATATTTT. Translating it yields CASSFRGSGNTIYF. The full variable domain, its missing parts supplied by reference TRBV2 and TRBJ1-3, is EPEVTQTPSHQVTQMGQEVILRCVPISNHLYFYWYRQILGQKVEFLVSFYNNEISEKSEIFDDQFSVERPDGSNFTLKIRSTKLEDSAMYFCASSFRGSGNTIYFGEGSWLTVV.

The gene calls are TRBV7-2 and TRBJ2-5; D perhaps matches TRBD2 (6 bases). V was trimmed by 3 bases and J by 1 base, leaving 6 bases between them. The germline V gene has CDR1 SGHTA and CDR2 FQGNSA. The CDR3 is made up of 13 amino acids. CDR3 DNA sequence: TGTGCCAGCAGCTTCGGGAGCCAAGAGACCCAGTACTTC. Protein product: CASSFGSQETQYF. Complete variable domain (other parts from reference TRBV7-2 and TRBJ2-5): GAGVSQSPSNKVTEKGKDVELRCDPISGHTALYWYRQSLGQGLEFLIYFQGNSAPDKSGLPSDRFSAERTGGSVSTLTIQRTQQEDSAVYLCASSFGSQETQYFGPGTRLLVL.

The J gene is TRBJ2-1, the V gene TRBV28; 9 positions agree with TRBD1. The CDR3 totals 15 residues. Trimming removed 5 bases from V and 10 bases from J; junction bases left unmatched: 12. Germline V gene lookup returns CDR1 MDHEN and CDR2 SYDVKM. The chain's CDR3 is CASSPTGTGLREQFF. Written as DNA, the CDR3 is TGTGCCAGCAGTCCCACCGGGACAGGGTTACGGGAGCAGTTCTTC.

On this clone itself: The sample carries other DNA sequences with the same CDR3. The chain employs TRBV5-1 and TRBJ2-7, with 7 bases lining up with TRBD2. Trimming took 2 bases from V and 2 from J; bases not matched to a gene: 7. Germline-derived CDR1 and CDR2 are SGHRS and YFSETQ. The CDR3 covers 15 residues. The CDR3 sequence is CASSFGGTRTYEQYF. The CDR3 DNA follows: TGCGCCAGCAGCTTCGGGGGGACCCGGACCTACGAGCAGTACTTC. The whole variable domain, remainder taken from reference TRBV5-1 and TRBJ2-7, is KAGVTQTPRYLIKTRGQQVTLSCSPISGHRSVSWYQQTPGQGLQFLFEYFSETQRNKGNFPGRFSGRQFSNSRSEMNVSTLELGDSALYLCASSFGGTRTYEQYFGPGTRLTVT.

This clone was detected once. V usage is TRBV5-1 and J usage is TRBJ2-2, with 7 bases identical to TRBD2. Trimming took 1 base from V and 6 from J; bases not matched to a gene: 3. CDR3 length: 14 amino acids. Germline V gene sequence: CDR1 SGHRS, CDR2 YFSETQ. The CDR3 DNA reads as TGCGCCAGCAGCTTGAATCGGGGGGCCGGGGAGCTGTTTTTT. Amino acid sequence: CASSLNRGAGELFF. The entire variable domain, with the rest obtained from reference TRBV5-1 and TRBJ2-2, is as follows: KAGVTQTPRYLIKTRGQQVTLSCSPISGHRSVSWYQQTPGQGLQFLFEYFSETQRNKGNFPGRFSGRQFSNSRSEMNVSTLELGDSALYLCASSLNRGAGELFFGEGSRLTVL.